Listed below are T cell receptor beta chains from one sample, sequenced in a study of blood T cells in healthy people across ages. TCRdb passed the 5' RACE reads through MiXCR, listing each CDR3 protein once. The table records hundreds of thousands of distinct CDR3 sequences, approximately 52% of them present only once. Sequenced material: blood. The origin of the receptors is a woman of 80 years or more in good health. Both conserved end residues are part of each CDR3. D genes are given only for firm matches. A clone size is listed for some rows: how often the clone was seen (once, few, many), or a class if it is expanded.

J,D,V,size,DNA,CDR3
TRBJ2-2,TRBD2,TRBV20-1,.,TGCAGTGCTTCGACTAGCAGCCTTAACACCGGGGAGCTGTTTTTT,CSASTSSLNTGELFF
TRBJ2-1,TRBD2,TRBV6-1,many,TGTGCCAGCAGATCCCCGACTAGCGGGGGCCAATCCTACAATGAGCAGTTCTTC,CASRSPTSGGQSYNEQFF
TRBJ2-7,TRBD1,TRBV24-1,.,TGTGCCACCAGTGCCCCCGGGACAGGGGGCAGGGGCTCCTACGAGCAGTACTTC,CATSAPGTGGRGSYEQYF
TRBJ1-6,.,TRBV2,few,TGTGCCAGCCAACGGGGCACAGTTTCACCCCTCCACTTT,CASQRGTVSPLHF
TRBJ2-1,TRBD2,TRBV7-2,few,TGTGCCAGCAGCCCGGGACTAGCGACCCACAATGAGCAGTTCTTC,CASSPGLATHNEQFF
TRBJ1-2,TRBD1,TRBV7-3,many,TGTGCCAGCAGCGTCTTCCAGGGGGATGGCTACACCTTC,CASSVFQGDGYTF
TRBJ2-3,.,TRBV15,many,TGTGCCACCAGCAGAGATTCAAGCGTCCGGGGGAGAATCACAGATACGCAGTATTTT,CATSRDSSVRGRITDTQYF
TRBJ2-5,.,TRBV20-1,once,TGCAGTGCTAGGGGCGATGGGTACCAAGAGACCCAGTACTTC,CSARGDGYQETQYF
TRBJ1-6,.,TRBV12-3/TRBV12-4,many,TGTGCCAGCAGTTTAAGGTTGTATGGGGGCGCGGATAATTCACCCCTCCACTTT,CASSLRLYGGADNSPLHF
TRBJ2-6,.,TRBV7-2,.,TGTGCCAGCAGCTTAGCGGCGAGCACCTCTGGGGCCAACGTCCTGACTTTC,CASSLAASTSGANVLTF
TRBJ1-5,.,TRBV20-1,.,TGCAGTGCTAGAACAGGAGTTCAGCCCCAGCATTTT,CSARTGVQPQHF
TRBJ2-7,TRBD2,TRBV5-5,few,TGTGCCAGCAGCTTAGGGACTAACAACAATGAGCAGTACTTC,CASSLGTNNNEQYF
TRBJ2-7,TRBD1,TRBV29-1,.,TGCAGCGTCGCCCCGACAGGGTACGAGCAGTACTTC,CSVAPTGYEQYF
TRBJ1-5,.,TRBV6-6,many,TGTGCCAGCAGCCGCAGACGGGGCAATCAGCCCCAGCATTTT,CASSRRRGNQPQHF
TRBJ1-1,.,TRBV5-1,.,TGCGCCAGCAGCTTGGAGACTCTTGGGAACACTGAAGCTTTCTTT,CASSLETLGNTEAFF
TRBJ1-6,TRBD1,TRBV27,.,TGTGCCAGCAGTCGGGGACAGGGGGCATATTCACCCCTCCACTTT,CASSRGQGAYSPLHF
TRBJ2-1,TRBD2,TRBV29-1,many,TGCAGCGTTGAAGATGGGCTAGCGGAAACCTACAATGAGCAGTTCTTC,CSVEDGLAETYNEQFF